This T cell receptor beta chain was sequenced for a study of shared clonotypes between healthy human individuals. Regarding the study as a whole: The sole specimen, blood, was sampled, and tissue repertoires likely differ.

On sorted subsets, replicate PCRs used about 180 ng DNA, or 30,000 or so T cell genomes. Assay used: immunoSEQ multiplex PCR; TCRdb lists only in-frame clones, some missing. The data show millions of clones, 95% seen once. Concerning this clone: Its antigen remains unknown.

CD4+ cells underwent separation, giving CD45RA+ naive and CD45RA-negative memory subsets. The CDR3 runs 15 residues. CDR1 is ENHRY, CDR2 SYGVKD, per germline. With 6 bases removed from V and 4 bases from J, the gap between germline ends came to 16 bases. Material: naive CD4+ T cells sorted from blood. Stated subset: CD45RA+ positively selected. The chain is built from TRBV10-3 and TRBJ1-3; D unclear. The TCR comes from a man between 18 and 29 years old in good health. The CDR3 DNA reads as TGTGCCATCAGGGACTTGGGCCGGGCCGGAAACACCATATATTTT. Amino acids: CAIRDLGRAGNTIYF.